Each of the 23 T cell receptor beta chains below was sequenced from the same sample in a study of cytomegalovirus exposure and HLA in healthy donors. PCR was performed using 60 Vbeta and 13 Jbeta primers. The table came from immunoSEQ multiplex PCR; TCRdb's copy has only in-frame clones and leaves some out. The repertoire holds 150,000 to 200,000 clones, with 78% as singletons. The sample consisted of PBMCs. These receptors were collected from a middle-aged woman in good health and CMV-seronegative.

The chain employs TRBV11-2 and TRBJ2-3, with 12 bases aligning to TRBD2. This CDR3 comprises 15 residues. Looked up from germline, CDR1 is SGHAT and CDR2 is FQNNGV. The V gene end was trimmed by 8 bases and the J gene end by 1 base; junction bases not matched to a gene: 4. The CDR3 spells CASARLAGGTDTQYF. The DNA of the CDR3 is TGTGCCAGCGCAAGACTAGCGGGGGGCACAGATACGCAGTATTTT.

This clone was observed a few times. This sequence joins TRBV18 and TRBJ1-5; D is perhaps TRBD1 (5 bases). The CDR3 is 15 amino acids. Germline CDR1 and CDR2: KGHSH and LQKENI. The V end lost 5 bases, the J end lost 6 bases, and 17 bases lay between the germline ends. The CDR3 sequence is CASSTQGSESQPQHF. The CDR3 nucleotides read TGTGCCAGCTCAACCCAGGGTTCTGAGAGTCAGCCCCAGCATTTT.

V usage is TRBV23-1 and J usage is TRBJ1-6, with 7 bases aligning to TRBD1. TRBV23-1 is noted as an ORF with a role that remains uncertain. The CDR3 is 15 amino acids. V lost 3 bases to trimming and J lost 3 bases; unmatched junction nucleotides: 2. The chain's CDR3 is CASSQGDSYNSPLHF. CDR3 coding DNA: TGCGCCAGCAGTCAGGGGGACAGCTATAATTCACCCCTCCACTTT.

About this clone: Other nucleotide sequences in the sample specify the same CDR3. The gene calls are TRBV7-9 and TRBJ1-4, with D possibly TRBD1 on 6 matching bases. The CDR3 contains 15 residues. Germline CDR1 reads SEHNR; CDR2 reads FQNEAQ (reference sequence). V lost 2 bases and J lost 7, with 14 bases in between. CDR3 region: CASSLTLGGGEKLFF. CDR3 in DNA: TGTGCCAGCAGCTTAACTTTGGGAGGGGGTGAAAAACTGTTTTTT.

The rearrangement uses TRBV7-8 and TRBJ1-2; D remains unclear. Germline V lookup: CDR1 SGHVS, CDR2 FQNEAQ. Trimming left V 7 bases short and J 6 bases short, with 18 bases between. CDR3 length: 14 amino acids. The chain's CDR3 is CASIDFRGRDGYTF. In DNA, the CDR3 is TGTGCCAGCATCGATTTCCGCGGGCGGGATGGCTACACCTTC.

The chain has TRBV18 and TRBJ2-7, with 8 bases aligning to TRBD1. The CDR3 is 15 amino acids. J was trimmed by 1 base and V by 1 base; bases with no gene match: 3. The germline CDR1 and CDR2 sequences are KGHSH and LQKENI. CDR3 loop: CASSPQRTGSYEQYF. CDR3 DNA: TGTGCCAGCTCACCACAACGGACAGGGTCCTACGAGCAGTACTTC.

This chain connects TRBV6-1 to TRBJ1-5; 9 nucleotides align to TRBD1. The V segment lost 9 bases and the J segment 4 bases; nucleotides outside the gene matches: 7. CDR1 MNHNS and CDR2 SASEGT come from the germline V gene. CDR3 size: 14 residues. As DNA, the CDR3 is TGTGCCAGTCAACAGGGGGCCGGGAATCAGCCCCAGCATTTT. It yields the protein CASQQGAGNQPQHF.

CDR3 residues: CASSHARAGNYGYTF. CDR3 DNA sequence: TGTGCCAGTAGTCATGCCAGGGCCGGGAACTATGGCTACACCTTC. The gene calls are TRBV19 and TRBJ1-2, with D possibly being TRBD1 (5 bases). Trimming pared 5 bases from V and 2 bases from J, leaving 15 bases between. The CDR3 extends over 15 amino acids. Germline loops: CDR1 LNHDA, CDR2 SQIVND (reference sequence).

This clone has just a few counts. The chain carries TRBV18 and TRBJ1-1, with D hard to call. Germline CDR1 reads KGHSH; CDR2 reads LQKENI. The CDR3 covers 14 residues. Trimming stripped 1 base from V and 1 base from J, with 7 bases between. The CDR3 nucleotides read TGTGCCAGCTCACCACGAGCAGGGAACACTGAAGCTTTCTTT. Its translation: CASSPRAGNTEAFF.

The J gene is TRBJ1-1, the V gene TRBV2, with a tentative D call TRBD1 (6 bases). V was clipped by 6 bases and J by 5 bases, with 13 bases between them. The CDR3 extends over 13 amino acids. The germline V gene has CDR1 SNHLY and CDR2 FYNNEI. In DNA form, the CDR3 reads TGTGCCAGCAGCCAGGGGACGGAGACTGAAGCTTTCTTT. It encodes CASSQGTETEAFF.

This sequence joins TRBV7-9 and TRBJ2-2, with no clear D. V lost 0 bases and J 5 bases, leaving 16 bases between the germline ends. CDR3 length: 17 residues. Per the germline V gene, CDR1 is SEHNR and CDR2 is FQNEAQ (reference sequence). Here the CDR3 DNA reads TGTGCCAGCAGCTTAGCGCTAGGCCAAGACGTGACCGGGGAGCTGTTTTTT. Protein product: CASSLALGQDVTGELFF.

The chain employs TRBV21-1 and TRBJ2-1; the table calls TRBD1, which could not be checked here. TRBV21-1 is reported as a pseudogene. This CDR3 region has 15 residues. CDR3 sequence reads: CASNSRQGFDNEQFF. CDR3 coding DNA: TGTGCCAGCAACTCAAGACAGGGTTTTGACAATGAGCAGTTCTTC.

V gene TRBV7-2 combines with J gene TRBJ2-1; 9 bases map to TRBD2. V was pared by 5 bases and J by 3 bases, with 5 bases of the junction left unmatched. This CDR3 region has 15 residues. Germline values: CDR1 SGHTA, CDR2 FQGNSA. DNA for the CDR3: TGTGCCAGCAGCGTGGGGCGGGGGGGCTACAATGAGCAGTTCTTC. Translating it yields CASSVGRGGYNEQFF.

The genes are TRBV7-2 and TRBJ2-7; D might be TRBD2 (5 bases). V lost 5 bases and J 6 bases, leaving 23 bases between the germline ends. Germline V gene sequence: CDR1 SGHTA, CDR2 FQGNSA. CDR3 length equals 16 residues. The CDR3 DNA sequence: TGTGCCAGCAGCGCGCGTAATGTTATGGCGGGCCGCGAGCAGTACTTC. As protein: CASSARNVMAGREQYF.

The chain carries TRBV7-6 and TRBJ2-5; D is perhaps TRBD2 (7 bases). The V gene's germline CDR1 is SGHVS and CDR2 FNYEAQ. The V end was cut by 2 bases, the J end by 4 bases, with 20 bases between. The CDR3 sequence is 17 residues long. For the CDR3, the DNA is TGTGCCAGCAGCTTAACCCCGCGCGGGGGAGGGGGAGAGACCCAGTACTTC. This translates into CASSLTPRGGGGETQYF.

The V call is TRBV7-2, the J call TRBJ2-3, with D unclear. CDR3 length: 13 residues. Looked up from germline, CDR1 is SGHTA and CDR2 is FQGNSA. Trimming left V 3 bases short and J 9 bases short, with 13 bases between. The DNA of the CDR3 is TGTGCCAGCAGCTTCATGAAACCAGGCACGCAGTATTTT. It encodes CASSFMKPGTQYF.

The chain joins TRBV7-3 to TRBJ1-1; D gene ambiguous. The CDR3 has 13 amino acids. V lost 2 bases, J lost 1 base, and 5 bases lay in between. CDR1 and CDR2 (germline): SGHTA, FQGTGA. CDR3 amino acids: CASSLQANTEAFF. In nucleotides, the CDR3 is TGTGCCAGCAGCTTACAAGCGAACACTGAAGCTTTCTTT.

This clone has only one observation. The rearrangement links TRBV5-1 to TRBJ1-1, with D possibly being TRBD1 (5 bases). Germline CDR1 reads SGHRS; CDR2 reads YFSETQ. This CDR3 contains 13 residues. The ends were cut back, 8 bases at V and 3 bases at J, with 14 bases in the middle. CDR3 nucleotides: TGCGCCAGTTCCAGGGCCGAGGACACTGAAGCTTTCTTT. Its translation: CASSRAEDTEAFF.

This sequence joins TRBV10-2 and TRBJ1-1; D is perhaps TRBD1 (5 bases). The CDR3 runs to 14 residues. Germline CDR1 WSHSY, CDR2 SAAADI. V lost 8 bases, J lost 1 base, and 14 bases lay in between. The CDR3 nucleotides read TGCGCCAGCCTGAAGGGGTCCCCGAACACTGAAGCTTTCTTT. This encodes CASLKGSPNTEAFF.

DNA of the CDR3: TGCGCCAGCAGCTCTCCGGGACTAACAGCAGATACGCAGTATTTT. Its translation: CASSSPGLTADTQYF. This sequence joins TRBV4-1 and TRBJ2-3, with TRBD2 matching 7 bases. The CDR3 loop spans 15 amino acids. Germline V gives CDR1 MGHRA, CDR2 YSYEKL. V was pared by 5 bases and J by 4 bases, with 9 bases of the junction left unmatched.

For this clone: The same CDR3 also results from other DNA sequences found in this sample. V is TRBV27 and J is TRBJ1-6; 7 bases align to TRBD1. This CDR3 is built from 13 residues. J lost 10 bases, V lost 5 bases, and 5 bases had no gene match. The germline V gene encodes CDR1 MNHEY and CDR2 SMNVEV (reference sequence). CDR3 DNA sequence: TGTGCCAGCAGTGACCGGACAGGCTCACCCCTCCACTTT. This translates into CASSDRTGSPLHF.

V gene TRBV7-6 combines with J gene TRBJ2-1; D gene ambiguous. CDR1 is SGHVS and CDR2 is FNYEAQ in the germline V gene. The CDR3 is made up of 15 amino acids. The germline V and J ends were trimmed by 4 bases and 0 bases, with 10 bases remaining between them. The CDR3 DNA follows: TGTGCCAGCAGCTCTCGGGTGGGCTCCTACAATGAGCAGTTCTTC. This translates into CASSSRVGSYNEQFF.

The chain uses TRBV2 and TRBJ2-5; 8 nucleotides match TRBD2. Germline trimming cut 6 bases from V and 3 bases from J; bases unmatched to any gene: 6. CDR3 length: 14 amino acids. The V gene's germline CDR1 is SNHLY and CDR2 FYNNEI. As DNA, the CDR3 is TGTGCCAGCAGACCCGGGACTAGTGAAGAGACCCAGTACTTC. Protein: CASRPGTSEETQYF.